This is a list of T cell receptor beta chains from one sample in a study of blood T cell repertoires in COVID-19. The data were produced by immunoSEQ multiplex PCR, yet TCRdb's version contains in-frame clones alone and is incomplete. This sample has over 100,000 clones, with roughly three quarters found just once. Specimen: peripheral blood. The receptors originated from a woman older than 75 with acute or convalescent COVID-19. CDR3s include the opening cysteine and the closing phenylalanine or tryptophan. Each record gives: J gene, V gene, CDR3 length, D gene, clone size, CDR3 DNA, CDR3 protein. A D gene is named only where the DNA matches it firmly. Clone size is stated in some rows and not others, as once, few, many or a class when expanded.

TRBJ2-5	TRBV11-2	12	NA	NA	TGTGCCAGCAGCCGCGCCCGAGAGACCCAGTACTTC	CASSRARETQYF
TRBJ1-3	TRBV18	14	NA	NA	TGTGCCAGCTCACCACTAGCCTCTGGAAACACCATATATTTT	CASSPLASGNTIYF
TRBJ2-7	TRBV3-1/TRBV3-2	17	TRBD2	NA	TGTGCCAGCAGCAAAAAAAAGACTAGCGGGAGTCAGGGCGAGCAGTACTTC	CASSKKKTSGSQGEQYF
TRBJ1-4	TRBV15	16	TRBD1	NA	TGTGCCACCAGCAGAGATTATACAGGGGGGAGTGAAAAACTGTTTTTT	CATSRDYTGGSEKLFF
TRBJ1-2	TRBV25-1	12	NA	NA	TGTGCCAGCGGAGGGACCGAGTATGGCTACACCTTC	CASGGTEYGYTF
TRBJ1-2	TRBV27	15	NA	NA	TGTGCCAGCAGTCGGGGTGATCAGGGGAGCTATGGCTACACCTTC	CASSRGDQGSYGYTF
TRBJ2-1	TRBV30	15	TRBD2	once	TGTGCCTGGAGTCGACTAGCGGGCCCGTACAATGAGCAGTTCTTC	CAWSRLAGPYNEQFF
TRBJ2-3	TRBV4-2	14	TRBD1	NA	TGTGCCAGCAGCCTCGACAGGGGAACAGATACGCAGTATTTT	CASSLDRGTDTQYF
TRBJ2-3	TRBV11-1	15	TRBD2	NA	TGTGCCAGCAGCTTACTAGCGGGAGAACTTGATACGCAGTATTTT	CASSLLAGELDTQYF
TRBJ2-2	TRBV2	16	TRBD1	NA	TGTGCCAGCAGGTCGCAGGGGGCCGCGAACACCGGGGAGCTGTTTTTT	CASRSQGAANTGELFF
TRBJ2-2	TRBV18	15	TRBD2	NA	TGTGCCAGCTCACCCGAATTCCGGGGGGACGGGGAGCTGTTTTTT	CASSPEFRGDGELFF
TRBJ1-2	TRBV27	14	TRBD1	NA	TGTGCCAGCAGTTTCACCGGGACAGACTATGGCTACACCTTC	CASSFTGTDYGYTF
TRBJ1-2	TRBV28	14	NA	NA	TGTGCCAGTTGGACTGGGGGGGGGCCCTATGGCTACACCTTC	CASWTGGGPYGYTF
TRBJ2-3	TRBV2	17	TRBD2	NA	TGTGCCAGCAGTGAATTGGGGACTAGCGGGGGTACAGATACGCAGTATTTT	CASSELGTSGGTDTQYF
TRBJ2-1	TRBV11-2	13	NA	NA	TGTGCCAGCAGCTTAGGGCGGAACAATGAGCAGTTCTTC	CASSLGRNNEQFF
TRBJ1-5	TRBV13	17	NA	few	TGTGCCAGCAGCTTAGGTGGGGGCACAATTTTCAATCAGCCCCAGCATTTT	CASSLGGGTIFNQPQHF
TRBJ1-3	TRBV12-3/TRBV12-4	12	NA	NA	TGTGCCAGCAGTTTCAGGGGAAACACCATATATTTT	CASSFRGNTIYF
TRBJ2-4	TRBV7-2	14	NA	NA	TGTGCCAGCAGCTCCGGACAAGCCAAAAACATTCAGTACTTC	CASSSGQAKNIQYF
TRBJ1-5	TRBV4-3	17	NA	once	TGCGCCAGCAGCCAAGATCATAACCGGTATAGCAATCAGCCCCAGCATTTT	CASSQDHNRYSNQPQHF
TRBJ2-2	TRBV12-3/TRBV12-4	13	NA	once	TGTGCCAGCCGACGGGGGAACACCGGGGAGCTGTTTTTT	CASRRGNTGELFF
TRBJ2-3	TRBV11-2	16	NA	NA	TGTGCCAGCAGCTTAGTAGGAGGGAGCCCCACAGATACGCAGTATTTT	CASSLVGGSPTDTQYF
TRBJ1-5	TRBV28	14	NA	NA	TGTGCCAGCAGTTTCAACTTCGGGAATCAGCCCCAGCATTTT	CASSFNFGNQPQHF
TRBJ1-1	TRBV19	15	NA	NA	TGTGCCAGTAGTATGAGGATATCCCGCCCCACTGAAGCTTTCTTT	CASSMRISRPTEAFF
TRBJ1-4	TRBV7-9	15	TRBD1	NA	TGTGCCAGCAGCCGCGGACAGGGCAAAGGTGAAAAACTGTTTTTT	CASSRGQGKGEKLFF
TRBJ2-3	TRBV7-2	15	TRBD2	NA	TGTGCCAGCAGCTTAGCGGCGGGGGGGACAGATACGCAGTATTTT	CASSLAAGGTDTQYF
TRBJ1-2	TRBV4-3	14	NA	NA	TGCGCCAGCAGCCAATCGGCGGGGTTTCGGGGCTACACCTTC	CASSQSAGFRGYTF
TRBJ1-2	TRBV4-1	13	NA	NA	TGCGCCAGCAGCCAAGCGTCAGTTGGTGGCTACACCTTC	CASSQASVGGYTF
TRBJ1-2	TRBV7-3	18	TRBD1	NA	TGTGCCAGCAGCTTAGACGGGACAGGGATGGGTAATGACTATGGCTACACCTTC	CASSLDGTGMGNDYGYTF
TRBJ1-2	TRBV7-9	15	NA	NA	TGTGCCAGCAGCTTAGGACAGGTTACTAACTATGGCTACACCTTC	CASSLGQVTNYGYTF
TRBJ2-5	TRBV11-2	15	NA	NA	TGTGCCAGCAGCTTAGTTCTTCTCAAGGGGGAGACCCAGTACTTC	CASSLVLLKGETQYF
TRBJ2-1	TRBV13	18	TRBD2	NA	TGTGCCAGCAACCAGAGGACTAGCGGGAGTTTCAACTACAATGAGCAGTTCTTC	CASNQRTSGSFNYNEQFF
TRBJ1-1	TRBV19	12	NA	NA	TGTGCCAGTAGTATTTATCCAGGTGAAGCTTTCTTT	CASSIYPGEAFF
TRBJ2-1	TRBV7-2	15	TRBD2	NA	TGTGCCAGCAGCTGGACTAGCGGGAGGGCCAATGAGCAGTTCTTC	CASSWTSGRANEQFF
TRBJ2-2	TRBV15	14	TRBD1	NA	TGTGCCACCAGCCGGGACAGTTTCACCGGGGAGCTGTTTTTT	CATSRDSFTGELFF
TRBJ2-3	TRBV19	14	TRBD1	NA	TGTGCCAGTAGCCGGGACAGGGGGCTCGATACGCAGTATTTT	CASSRDRGLDTQYF
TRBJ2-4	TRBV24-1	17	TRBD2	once	TGTGCCACCAGTGGCAACTACGGGGCTAGCGGGAGCAACATTCAGTACTTC	CATSGNYGASGSNIQYF
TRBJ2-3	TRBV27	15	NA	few	TGTGCCAGCAGCCACAGTTCACGCACAAGAGATACGCAGTATTTT	CASSHSSRTRDTQYF
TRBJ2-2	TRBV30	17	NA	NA	TGTGCCTGGAGTGTACGTAGCTCCACTCCTGGGACCGGGGAGCTGTTTTTT	CAWSVRSSTPGTGELFF
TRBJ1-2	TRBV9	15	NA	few	TGTGCCAGCAGCCCCGGGGGGAGGGGGTTCGTCGGCTACACCTTC	CASSPGGRGFVGYTF
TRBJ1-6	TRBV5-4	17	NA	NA	TGTGCCAGCAGCCGTGATGTGCGGGGGGCCAGTGATTCACCCCTCCACTTT	CASSRDVRGASDSPLHF
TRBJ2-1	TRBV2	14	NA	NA	TGTGCCAGCAGTGGAGGGGGAGCCTACAATGAGCAGTTCTTC	CASSGGGAYNEQFF
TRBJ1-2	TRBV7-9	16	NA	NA	TGTGCCAGCAGCTTAGCGGGGGAGGGAGTCGGCTATGGCTACACCTTC	CASSLAGEGVGYGYTF
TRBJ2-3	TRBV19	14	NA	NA	TGTGCCAGTAAAATGCCTAGCCTGTCGGATACGCAGTATTTT	CASKMPSLSDTQYF